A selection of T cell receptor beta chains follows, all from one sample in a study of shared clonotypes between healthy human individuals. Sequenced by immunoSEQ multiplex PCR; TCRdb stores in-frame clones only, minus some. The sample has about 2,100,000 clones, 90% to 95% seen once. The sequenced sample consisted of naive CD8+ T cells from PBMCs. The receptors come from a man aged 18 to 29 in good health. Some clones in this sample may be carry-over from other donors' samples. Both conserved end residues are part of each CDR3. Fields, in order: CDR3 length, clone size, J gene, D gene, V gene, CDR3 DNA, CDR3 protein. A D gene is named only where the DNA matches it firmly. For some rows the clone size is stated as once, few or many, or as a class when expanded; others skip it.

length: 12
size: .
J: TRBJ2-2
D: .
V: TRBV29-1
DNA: TGCAGCGTTGAATATCTCACCGGGGAGCTGTTTTTT
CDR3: CSVEYLTGELFF

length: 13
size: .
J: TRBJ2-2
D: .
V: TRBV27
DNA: TGTGCCAGCGCAGACAGGAGCCCCGGGGAGCTGTTTTTT
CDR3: CASADRSPGELFF

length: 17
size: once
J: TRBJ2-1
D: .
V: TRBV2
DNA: TGTGCCAGCAGTGAACCTTCGCTGAGGGGGAACGACAATGAGCAGTTCTTC
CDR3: CASSEPSLRGNDNEQFF

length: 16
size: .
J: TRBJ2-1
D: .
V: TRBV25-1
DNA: TGTGCCAGCAGTGAATGGGGGGAAGGATATGTCGATGAGCAGTTCTTC
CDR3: CASSEWGEGYVDEQFF

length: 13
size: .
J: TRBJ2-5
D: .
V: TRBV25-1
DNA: TGTGCCAGCACCAGGGGGGAGGAGGAGACCCAGTACTTC
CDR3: CASTRGEEETQYF

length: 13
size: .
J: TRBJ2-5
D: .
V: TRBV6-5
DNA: TGTGCCAGCAGGGTAACCATCCAAGAGACCCAGTACTTC
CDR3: CASRVTIQETQYF

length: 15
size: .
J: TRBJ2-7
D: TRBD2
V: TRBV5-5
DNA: TGTGCCAGCAGCTTGGTCTCTAGCGGGGTCTACGAGCAGTACTTC
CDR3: CASSLVSSGVYEQYF

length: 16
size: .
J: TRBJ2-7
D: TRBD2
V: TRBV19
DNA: TGTGCCAGTAGTATAGAAAGACTAGCGGGGCCCTACGAGCAGTACTTC
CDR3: CASSIERLAGPYEQYF

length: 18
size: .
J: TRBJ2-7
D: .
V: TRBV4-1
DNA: TGCGCCAGCAGCCAAGATCAGATCCGGGCAGGTGCCTCCTACGAGCAGTACTTC
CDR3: CASSQDQIRAGASYEQYF

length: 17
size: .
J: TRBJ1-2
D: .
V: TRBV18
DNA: TGTGCCAGCTCACCTGATATGTTACAGGACGTTCTCTATGGCTACACCTTC
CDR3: CASSPDMLQDVLYGYTF

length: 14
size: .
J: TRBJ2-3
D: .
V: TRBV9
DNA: TGTGCCAGCAGCTCGCGGTCGGCCACAGATACGCAGTATTTT
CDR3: CASSSRSATDTQYF

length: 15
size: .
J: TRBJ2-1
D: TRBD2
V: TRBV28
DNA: TGTGCCAGCAGCCTGGGACTAGCGGGTTACAATGAGCAGTTCTTC
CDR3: CASSLGLAGYNEQFF

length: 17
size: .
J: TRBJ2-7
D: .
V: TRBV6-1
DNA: TGTGCCAGCAGTGAAGCGGGTTTGGCAGCCGCGCCTGAAGAGCAGTACTTC
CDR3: CASSEAGLAAAPEEQYF

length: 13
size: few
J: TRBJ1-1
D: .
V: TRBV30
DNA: TGTGCCTGGAGCGTCAACGGGGACACTGAAGCTTTCTTT
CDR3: CAWSVNGDTEAFF

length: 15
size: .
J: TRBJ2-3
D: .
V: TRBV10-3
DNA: TGTGCCATCAGTGGCAGAGGGGTGAACACAGATACGCAGTATTTT
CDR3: CAISGRGVNTDTQYF

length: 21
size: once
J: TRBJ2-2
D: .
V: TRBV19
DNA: TGTGCTAGTCCGCCACCAGTAGGGGTTCCTCTTTACGAAAAGTACACCGGGGAGCTGTTTTTT
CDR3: CASPPPVGVPLYEKYTGELFF

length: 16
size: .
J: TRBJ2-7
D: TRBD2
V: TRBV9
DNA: TGTGCCAGCAGCGTAGGTGCGGGAGATAGCTCCTACGAGCAGTACTTC
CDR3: CASSVGAGDSSYEQYF

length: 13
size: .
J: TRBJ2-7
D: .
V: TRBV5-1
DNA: TGCGCCAGCAGCTTAACAAGTAGGTACGAGCAGTACTTC
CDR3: CASSLTSRYEQYF

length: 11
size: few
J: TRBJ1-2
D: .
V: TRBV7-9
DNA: TGTGCCAGCAGCGGGGTCAGCGGCTACACCTTC
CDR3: CASSGVSGYTF

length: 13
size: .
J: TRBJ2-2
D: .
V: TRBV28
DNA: TGTGCCAGCAGTTTTGGGAGCACCGGGGAGCTGTTTTTT
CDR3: CASSFGSTGELFF

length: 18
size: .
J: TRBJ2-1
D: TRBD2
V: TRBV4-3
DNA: TGCGCCAGCAGCCAAGGGACTAGCGGGTTGGGCTCCTACAATGAGCAGTTCTTC
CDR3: CASSQGTSGLGSYNEQFF

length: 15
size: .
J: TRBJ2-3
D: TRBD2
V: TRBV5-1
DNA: TGCGCCAGCAGCTGGGTATCTAGCGGGAGGGATACGCAGTATTTT
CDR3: CASSWVSSGRDTQYF

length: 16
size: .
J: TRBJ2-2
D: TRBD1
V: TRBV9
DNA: TGTGCCAGCAGCGGTCCCGGGACAGCGAACACCGGGGAGCTGTTTTTT
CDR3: CASSGPGTANTGELFF

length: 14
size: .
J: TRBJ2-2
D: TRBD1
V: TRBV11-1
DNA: TGTGCCAGCAGCTGGACAGGGGGGAACGGGGAGCTGTTTTTT
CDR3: CASSWTGGNGELFF

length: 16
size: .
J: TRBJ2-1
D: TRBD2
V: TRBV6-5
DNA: TGTGCCAGCAGTTTTCTAGCGGATAGCTCCTACAATGAGCAGTTCTTC
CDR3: CASSFLADSSYNEQFF

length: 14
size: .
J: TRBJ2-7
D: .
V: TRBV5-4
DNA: TGTGCCAGCAGCTTGGCCGATTTATCAAACGAGCAGTACTTC
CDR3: CASSLADLSNEQYF

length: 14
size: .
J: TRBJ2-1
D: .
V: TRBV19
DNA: TGTGCCAGTAGCGTAGCGGCCTTATACAATGAGCAGTTCTTC
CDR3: CASSVAALYNEQFF

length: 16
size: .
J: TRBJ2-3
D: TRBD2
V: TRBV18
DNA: TGTGCCAGCTCACCAGACGAGACTAGCGGGAAAGATACGCAGTATTTT
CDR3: CASSPDETSGKDTQYF

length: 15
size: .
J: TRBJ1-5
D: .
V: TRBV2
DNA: TGTGCCAGCAACGAAGGAACCTTTAGCAATCAGCCCCAGCATTTT
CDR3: CASNEGTFSNQPQHF

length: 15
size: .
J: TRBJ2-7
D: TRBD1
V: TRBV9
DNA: TGTGCCAGCAGCCCTTTGTCGGGACAGGACTACGAGCAGTACTTC
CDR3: CASSPLSGQDYEQYF

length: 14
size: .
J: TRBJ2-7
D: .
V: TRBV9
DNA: TGTGCCAGCAGCGTAGGCGCAGCGGCCTACGAGCAGTACTTC
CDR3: CASSVGAAAYEQYF

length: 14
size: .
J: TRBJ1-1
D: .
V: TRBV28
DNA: TGTGCCAGCACCCGCGGCAGGTCCGGCACTGAAGCTTTCTTT
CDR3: CASTRGRSGTEAFF

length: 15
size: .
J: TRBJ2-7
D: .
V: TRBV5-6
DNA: TGTGCCAGCAGCTTGACTCCAGAAGTTCCCTACGAGCAGTACTTC
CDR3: CASSLTPEVPYEQYF

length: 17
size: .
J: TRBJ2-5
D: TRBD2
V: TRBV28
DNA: TGTGCCAGCAGTTTTCCGGAGACTAGCGGGAGTAGAGAGACCCAGTACTTC
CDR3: CASSFPETSGSRETQYF

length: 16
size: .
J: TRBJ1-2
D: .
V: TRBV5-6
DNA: TGTGCCAGCAGCCACTCCCCATTTTTAGCTAACTATGGCTACACCTTC
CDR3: CASSHSPFLANYGYTF

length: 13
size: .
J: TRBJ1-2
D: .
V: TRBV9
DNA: TGTGCCAGCAGCGTAGCCAGGAACTATGGCTACACCTTC
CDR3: CASSVARNYGYTF

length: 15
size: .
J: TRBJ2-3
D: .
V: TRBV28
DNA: TGTGCCAGCAGAATAAAGGGCAGAAGCACAGATACGCAGTATTTT
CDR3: CASRIKGRSTDTQYF

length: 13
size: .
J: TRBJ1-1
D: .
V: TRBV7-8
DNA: TGTGCCAGCAGCTTATCAGGGAACACTGAAGCTTTCTTT
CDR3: CASSLSGNTEAFF

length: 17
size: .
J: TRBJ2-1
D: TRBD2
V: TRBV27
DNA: TGTGCCAGCAGTTTACTGGGGACTAGCGGGAGTTACAATGAGCAGTTCTTC
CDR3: CASSLLGTSGSYNEQFF

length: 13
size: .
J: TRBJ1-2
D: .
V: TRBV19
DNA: TGTGCCAGTAGTATAGGGACCGCCTATGGCTACACCTTC
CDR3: CASSIGTAYGYTF

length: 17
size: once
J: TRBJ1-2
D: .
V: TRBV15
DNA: TGTGCCACCAGCACCTTCGCAGGGGCACGAGTTAACTATGGCTACACCTTC
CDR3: CATSTFAGARVNYGYTF

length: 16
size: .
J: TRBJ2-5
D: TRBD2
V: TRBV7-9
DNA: TGTGCCAGCAGCCCCACTAGACTAGCGGATCAAGAGACCCAGTACTTC
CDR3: CASSPTRLADQETQYF

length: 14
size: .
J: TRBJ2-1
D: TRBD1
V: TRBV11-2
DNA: TGTGCCAGCAGCTTAACGACAGGGGGGGATGAGCAGTTCTTC
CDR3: CASSLTTGGDEQFF

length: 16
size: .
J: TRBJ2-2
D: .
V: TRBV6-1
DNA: TGTGCCAGCAGTGAGTTCCGGGGGGCCCCAACCGGGGAGCTGTTTTTT
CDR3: CASSEFRGAPTGELFF

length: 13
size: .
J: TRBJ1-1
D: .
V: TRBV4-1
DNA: TGCGCCAGCAGCCAAGGACAGAACACTGAAGCTTTCTTT
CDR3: CASSQGQNTEAFF

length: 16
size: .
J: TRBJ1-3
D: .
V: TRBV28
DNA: TGTGCCAGCCATTCACGGGACCGGAGCTCTGGAAACACCATATATTTT
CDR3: CASHSRDRSSGNTIYF

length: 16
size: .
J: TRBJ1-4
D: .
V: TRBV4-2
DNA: TGTGCCAGCAGCCGGACCCTTGGGGGCCAGGGTGAAAAACTGTTTTTT
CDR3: CASSRTLGGQGEKLFF

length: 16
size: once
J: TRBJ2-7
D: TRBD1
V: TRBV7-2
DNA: TGTGCCAGCAGCTTAGGAGGGTGGGACAGCTCCTACGAGCAGTACTTC
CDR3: CASSLGGWDSSYEQYF

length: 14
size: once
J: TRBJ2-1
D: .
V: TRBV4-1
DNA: TGCGCCAGCAGCCGGGCAGTACACTACAATGAGCAGTTCTTC
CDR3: CASSRAVHYNEQFF

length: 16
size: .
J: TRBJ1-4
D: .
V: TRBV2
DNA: TGTGCCAGCAGTGGGACACCCCCGCCGCTTAATGAAAAACTGTTTTTT
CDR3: CASSGTPPPLNEKLFF

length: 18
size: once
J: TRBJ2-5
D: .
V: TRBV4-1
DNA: TGCGCCAGCAGCCAAGGGAGGGGAAGACAGGGCAACCAAGAGACCCAGTACTTC
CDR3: CASSQGRGRQGNQETQYF